This entry describes one T cell receptor (beta chain). Its specific antigen is unknown. Qualities for individual bases were not recorded, and no much larger clone is one base off. The data belong to a study of cytomegalovirus exposure and HLA in healthy donors (dated by TCRdb to 2016 to 2017). Regarding the complete study: An earlier analysis of several hundred of the donors reported over 250 Gb of sequence data and 95 million to 120 million unique TCR beta sequences obtained from 150 million to 200 million T cells. To predict cytomegalovirus infection status, the study combined high-throughput TCR immunosequencing, statistical association of individual TCRs with disease status, and machine learning. All discovery cohort repertoires had been generated on a single sequencing platform. In a later genetic analysis, genome-wide SNP genotypes for about 55% of the roughly 700 donors were used, and that subset was treated as a discovery cohort. The number of donors typed differed by locus, with roughly 629-640 for A, B, C, DRB1 and DQB1, around 520 for DQA1, 600 to 610 for DPA1, and around 430 for DPB1. Using immunosequencing, the study profiled T cell repertoires from about 620 subjects and related those repertoires to cytomegalovirus serostatus. Class I and class II HLA loci were covered by the typing at four-digit resolution. The aim of the study was to test whether cataloging public T cell receptors could identify signatures of past pathogen exposure. Of the roughly 400 genotyped donors, over 70% fell in the genetic ancestry cluster associated with self-reported Caucasian donors. On average, about 240,000 unique TCR beta nucleotide sequences were sequenced per donor among about 400 genotyped donors of the cohort, with 15% to 20% of those sequences being non-productive. A few DR-DQ haplotypes were treated as single units for association and clustering because of strong linkage in the cohort. A separate validation cohort of approximately 120 different subjects was used in addition to the 666-subject first cohort. An earlier analysis of some 600 of the donors applied high-throughput TCR beta sequencing to assess whether each TCR beta V gene segment acted as functional or pseudogenic. Rather than using new phenotypic data, the later analysis identified candidate immune exposures from TCR beta sequences and from how often those sequences occurred across donors. A later analysis re-analyzed previously published TCR beta repertoires from hundreds of donors and added high-resolution HLA genotyping to study TCR occurrence patterns. Alongside the repertoire data, information on donor age, sex, ethnicity and CMV serostatus was compiled. Around 330 gigabases of sequencing data and 91 million or so unique TCR sequences made up an early release that covered approximately 700 HLA-typed donors. Points the paper makes about the study in general: A later genetic analysis associated a missense DCLRE1C variant with V-gene and J-gene trimming of TCR beta chains, and an independent cohort replicated the association. Linkage disequilibrium might explain the correlated functional status among segregating V segments, but an unknown experimental factor could not be excluded. A few of the identified cytomegalovirus-associated TCR beta chains were confirmed in vitro to be specific for cytomegalovirus antigens. Compared with the approximately 670-donor mean, donors in an Asian-associated ancestry cluster had fewer N-insertions in productive TCRs, according to a later genetic analysis. In this cohort, only TCR beta chains were sequenced, and detectable features were limited by the absence of alpha or paired-chain data. The earlier analysis of about 600 of the donors excluded 15 to 20 rarely observed V segments, including chromosome 9 orphons, because counts were too low. CMV serostatus was the only immune exposure information available for the cohort. Because HLA typing was unavailable for some donors at each locus, only the typed subset was used in association tests. A later analysis found that TCR association rates varied across HLA loci, with DRB1 alleles showing the most associated TCRs and HLA-C alleles the fewest. A cluster of highly shared sequence variants was judged likely to represent a technical artifact of the sequencing pipeline. It was suggested by the authors that the approach could potentially be generalized to other disease states and immunological phenotypes. When HLA alleles, especially DR and DQ, strongly co-occurred, TCR associations were difficult to assign to individual alleles. In both the original and validation cohorts, the classifier was reported to diagnose cytomegalovirus status with high specificity and sensitivity. In the study, some 180 TCR beta chains were listed as associated with cytomegalovirus. An earlier analysis of some 590 of the donors showed that most TCR beta V segments appeared in productive rearrangements either about 87% or about 30% of the time, which broadly matched IMGT annotations. A further reported finding was that TCR beta sequences accurately predicted the HLA-A and HLA-B alleles for most subjects in the first cohort. A later analysis associated 16,951 TCR beta sequences with specific HLA alleles at a false discovery rate of 0.05. A later analysis found that most CMV-associated TCR beta chains appeared HLA-restricted, with HLA associations seemingly driven largely by CMV exposure. Compared with equally common non-associated chains, HLA-associated TCR beta chains in a later analysis were more clonally expanded and had lower generation probabilities. Across donors, most TCR sequences were observed very rarely, whereas some public TCRs were present in many individuals. Several of the top co-occurrence clusters appeared to be linked to parvovirus B19, influenza, CMV and Epstein-Barr virus, according to a later analysis. The 87-base-pair reads could not distinguish some IMGT-functional V segments, including TRBV6-2 and TRBV6-3, so those segments were excluded. The presence/absence analyses assumed that sequencing depth was roughly uniform across donors, and that assumption may not be true.

At the junction V is shortened by 2 bases and J by 0 bases; bases outside the gene matches: 9. The germline V gene (reference sequence) yields PRHDT for CDR1 and FYEKMQ for CDR2. From its cysteine to its phenylalanine, the CDR3 spans 19 amino acids. Of the read, only the CDR3 DNA is kept; its 57 bases are in frame from base 1. Receptor libraries were prepared by the immunoSEQ multiplex PCR assay. The multiplex PCR relied on a mix of 60 forward primers for TCR Vbeta segments and 13 reverse primers for TCR Jbeta segments. A multiplex PCR assay on genomic DNA amplified the CDR3 region of rearranged TCR beta genes. The Illumina HiSeq System was used to sequence the amplified TCR beta libraries as 87-base-pair reads. On the authors' methods: A later analysis tallied around 80 million unique TCR beta chains across the 650 to 750 repertoires, and approximately 11 million of those chains were shared by two or more donors. To remove PCR and sequencing errors, raw reads were error-corrected and collapsed into unique sequences using a nearest-neighbor algorithm that merged closely related sequences. CDR3 sequences were aligned to IMGT reference sequences to assign V, D and J gene segments. For a sequence to be retained, a match of at least six nucleotides to both a V gene segment and a J gene segment was required. Rearrangements were classified as productive when the CDR3 lacked stop codons and remained in frame with V and J, and all other rearrangements were classified as non-productive. CDR3 was defined by IMGT convention, running from the second conserved V-encoded cysteine to the conserved J-encoded phenylalanine. Sequences without an unambiguous match to a single V gene segment were excluded from the earlier analysis of a few hundred of the donors. In an earlier analysis of about 590 of the donors, a V segment was called functional when productive rearrangements were above 56.7%, and segregating when the standard deviation between donors exceeded 5%. A statistical classification framework was built to diagnose cytomegalovirus status from the catalog of TCR beta chain sequences. In a later analysis, TCR nucleotide sequences were compared against IMGT/GENE-DB human TR gene sequences so that V and J genes could be assigned. In a later analysis, CDR3 sequences and most-parsimonious VDJ recombination scenarios were assigned using the TCRdist pipeline. In a later analysis, every TCR beta chain was defined by the combination of its CDR3 amino acid sequence and its V-gene family, and reads without a unique V-gene family were dropped. As a way to deal with suspected cross-contamination and a sequencing artifact, a later analysis dropped nearly 600 nucleotide sequences that were highly shared and had low generation probability. For each public chain, a later analysis derived a clonal expansion index from normalized ranks of inferred template counts within each repertoire. Generation probabilities in a later analysis came from a VDJ recombination model fitted to out-of-frame rearrangements, and those results were checked against IGoR. In a later analysis, hypergeometric tests were used to score TCR-TCR, TCR-HLA and TCR-CMV co-occurrence, with a repertoire-size bias correction applied to TCR pairs. A later analysis estimated false discovery rates by permuting HLA or CMV assignments 20 times. In a later analysis, co-occurring TCRs were grouped using DBSCAN, with TCRdist sequence similarity added in when clustering inside HLA-allele-positive subsets. Repertoires with fewer than 30,000 or more than 120,000 public chains, plus five repertoires with anomalous nucleotide sharing, were excluded from co-occurrence clustering. Entries here come from immuneACCESS through TCRdb and include only in-frame sequences with V and J called. Some clones fail to appear in such tables; in the studies checked, an unresolved V gene covers under half of the shortfall, and the cause of the remainder is unknown. For V, J and clone size, that table is used; D and trimming come from the DNA. The sample has 170,000 or so clones on record, roughly 78% of them singletons. The ten largest clones represent 13% of the sample.

The cohort comprised around 700 healthy bone marrow donors. At the time of sampling, every cohort member was nominally healthy, though immune exposures that went unrecorded were likely present. The donor was CMV seropositive and was included in the group of 270 or so seropositive cohort members. Each donor provided a peripheral blood sample, and peripheral blood mononuclear cells were used for TCR beta sequencing. Genomic DNA extraction from the blood cell samples was performed with the Qiagen DNeasy Blood Extraction Kit. This clonotype originated in a woman aged 45-59 years in good health and CMV-seropositive. This chain is built from TRBV13 and TRBJ2-3; 12 bases in the junction line up with TRBD2. The sequenced sample consisted of PBMCs. The CDR3 reads CASSLRGSSGGASTDTQYF. The DNA reads TGTGCCAGCAGCTTACGCGGTTCTAGCGGGGGGGCCAGCACAGATACGCAGTATTTT.